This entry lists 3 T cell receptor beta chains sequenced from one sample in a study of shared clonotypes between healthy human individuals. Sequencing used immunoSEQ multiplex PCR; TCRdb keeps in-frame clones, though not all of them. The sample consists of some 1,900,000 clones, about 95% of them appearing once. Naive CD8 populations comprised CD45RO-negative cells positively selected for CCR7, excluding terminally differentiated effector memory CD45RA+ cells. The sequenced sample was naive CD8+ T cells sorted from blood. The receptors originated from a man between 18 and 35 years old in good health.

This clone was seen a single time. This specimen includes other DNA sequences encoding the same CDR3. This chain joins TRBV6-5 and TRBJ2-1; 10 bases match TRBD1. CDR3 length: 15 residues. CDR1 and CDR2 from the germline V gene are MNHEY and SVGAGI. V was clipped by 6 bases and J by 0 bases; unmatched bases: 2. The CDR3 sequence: CASSRTGGSYNEQFF. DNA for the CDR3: TGTGCCAGCAGCCGGACAGGGGGCTCCTACAATGAGCAGTTCTTC.

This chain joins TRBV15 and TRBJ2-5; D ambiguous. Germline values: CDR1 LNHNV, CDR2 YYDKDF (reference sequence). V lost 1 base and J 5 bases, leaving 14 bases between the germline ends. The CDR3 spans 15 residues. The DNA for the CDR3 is TGTGCCACCAGCAGAGTAGAAGGTGCCTACGAGACCCAGTACTTC. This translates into CATSRVEGAYETQYF.

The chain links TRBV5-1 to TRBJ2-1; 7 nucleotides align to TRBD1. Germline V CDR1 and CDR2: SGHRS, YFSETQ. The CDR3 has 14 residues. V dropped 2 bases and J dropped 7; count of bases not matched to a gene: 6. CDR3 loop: CASSFVSRGNEQFF. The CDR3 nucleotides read TGCGCCAGCAGCTTCGTATCCAGGGGGAATGAGCAGTTCTTC.